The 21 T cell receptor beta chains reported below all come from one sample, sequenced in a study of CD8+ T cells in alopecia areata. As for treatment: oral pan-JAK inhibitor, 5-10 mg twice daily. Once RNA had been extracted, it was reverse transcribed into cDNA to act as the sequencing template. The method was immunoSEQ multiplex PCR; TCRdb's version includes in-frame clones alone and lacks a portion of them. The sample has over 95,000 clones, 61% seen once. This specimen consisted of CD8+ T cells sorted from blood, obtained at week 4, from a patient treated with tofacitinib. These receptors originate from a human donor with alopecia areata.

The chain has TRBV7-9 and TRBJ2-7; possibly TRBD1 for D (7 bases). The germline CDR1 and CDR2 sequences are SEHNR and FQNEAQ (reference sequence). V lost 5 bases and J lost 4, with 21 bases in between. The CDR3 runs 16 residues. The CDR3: CASSPSGGRRAYEQYF. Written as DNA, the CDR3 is TGTGCCAGCAGCCCCTCAGGGGGGCGTAGGGCTTACGAGCAGTACTTC.

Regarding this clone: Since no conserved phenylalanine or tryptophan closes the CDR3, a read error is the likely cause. CDR3 nucleotides: TGTGCCAGCAGCCAAGATGAGACAGGGTTTTCCTACGAGCAGTACCTC. Amino acid sequence: CASSQDETGFSYEQYL. J is TRBJ2-7 and V is TRBV14; 7 bases map to TRBD1. From germline, CDR1 is SGHDN and CDR2 FVKESK. Trimming removed 0 bases from V and 1 base from J; junction bases left unmatched: 6. This CDR3 spans 16 amino acids.

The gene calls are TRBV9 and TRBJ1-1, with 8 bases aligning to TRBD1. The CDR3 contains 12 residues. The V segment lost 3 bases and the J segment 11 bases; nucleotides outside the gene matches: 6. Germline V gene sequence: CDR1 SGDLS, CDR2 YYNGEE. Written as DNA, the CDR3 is TGTGCCAGCAGCGCTCAGGGGGCGGAGGCTTTCTTT. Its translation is CASSAQGAEAFF.

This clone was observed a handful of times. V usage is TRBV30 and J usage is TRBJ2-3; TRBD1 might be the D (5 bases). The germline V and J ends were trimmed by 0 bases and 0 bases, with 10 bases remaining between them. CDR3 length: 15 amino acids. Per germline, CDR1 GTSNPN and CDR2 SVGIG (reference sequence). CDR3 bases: TGTGCCTGGAGTGTATCAGGGCCGAGCACAGATACGCAGTATTTT. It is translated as CAWSVSGPSTDTQYF.

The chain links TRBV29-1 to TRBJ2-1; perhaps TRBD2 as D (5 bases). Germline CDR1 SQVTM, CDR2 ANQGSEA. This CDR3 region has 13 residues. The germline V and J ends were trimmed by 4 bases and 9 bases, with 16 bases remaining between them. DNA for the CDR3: TGCAGCGTTGTAGGTCGGCTAGCAAGTGAGCAGTTCTTC. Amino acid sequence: CSVVGRLASEQFF.

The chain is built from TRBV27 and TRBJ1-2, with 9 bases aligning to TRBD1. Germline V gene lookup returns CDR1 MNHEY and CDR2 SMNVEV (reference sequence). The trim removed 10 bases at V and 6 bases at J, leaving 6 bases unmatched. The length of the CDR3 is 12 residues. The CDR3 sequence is CATWTGANGYTF. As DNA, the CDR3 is TGTGCCACCTGGACAGGGGCGAATGGCTACACCTTC.

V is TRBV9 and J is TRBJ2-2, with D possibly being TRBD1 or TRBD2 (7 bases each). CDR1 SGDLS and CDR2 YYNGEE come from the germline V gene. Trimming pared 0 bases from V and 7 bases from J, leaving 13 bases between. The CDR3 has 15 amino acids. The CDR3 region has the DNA TGTGCCAGCAGCGTAGCGACAGGGAGGGACGGGGAGCTGTTTTTT. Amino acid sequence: CASSVATGRDGELFF.

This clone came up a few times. CDR3 DNA: TGCAGCGTTGAGTTAGAGACCCAGTACTTC. It codes for CSVELETQYF. The V call is TRBV29-1, the J call TRBJ2-5; D call uncertain. This CDR3 spans 10 amino acids. Germline V gene lookup returns CDR1 SQVTM and CDR2 ANQGSEA. V lost 3 bases, J lost 4 bases, and 3 bases lay in between.

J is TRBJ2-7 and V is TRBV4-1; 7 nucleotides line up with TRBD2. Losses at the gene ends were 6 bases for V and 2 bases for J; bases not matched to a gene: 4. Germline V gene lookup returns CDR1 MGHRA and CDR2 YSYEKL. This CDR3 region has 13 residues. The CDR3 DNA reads TGCGCCAGCAGTTGGGAGGGCGCCTACGAGCAGTACTTC. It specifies CASSWEGAYEQYF.

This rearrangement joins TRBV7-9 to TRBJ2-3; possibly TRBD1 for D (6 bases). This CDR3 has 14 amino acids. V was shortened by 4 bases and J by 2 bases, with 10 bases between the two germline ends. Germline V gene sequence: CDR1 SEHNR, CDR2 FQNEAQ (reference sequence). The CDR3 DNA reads TGTGCCAGCAGCTCATGGACAGACACAGATACGCAGTATTTT. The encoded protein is CASSSWTDTDTQYF.

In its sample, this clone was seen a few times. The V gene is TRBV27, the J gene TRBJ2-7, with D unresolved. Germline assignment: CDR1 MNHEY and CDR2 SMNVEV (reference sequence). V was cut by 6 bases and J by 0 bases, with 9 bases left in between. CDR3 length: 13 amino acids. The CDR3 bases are TGTGCCAGCAGCAACGGCCCCTCCTACGAGCAGTACTTC. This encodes CASSNGPSYEQYF.

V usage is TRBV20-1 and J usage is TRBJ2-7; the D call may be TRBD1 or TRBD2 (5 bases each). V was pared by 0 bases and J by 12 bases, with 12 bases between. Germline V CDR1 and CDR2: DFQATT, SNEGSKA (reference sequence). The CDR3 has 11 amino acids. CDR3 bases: TGCAGTGCTAGAGATGGGACGGAGTTGTACTTC. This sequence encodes CSARDGTELYF.

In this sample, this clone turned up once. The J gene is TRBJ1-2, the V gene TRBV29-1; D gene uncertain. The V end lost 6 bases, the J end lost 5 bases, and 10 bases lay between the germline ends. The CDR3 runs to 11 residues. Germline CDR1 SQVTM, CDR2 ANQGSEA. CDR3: CSVTTPYGYTF. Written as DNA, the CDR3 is TGCAGCGTCACGACACCGTATGGCTACACCTTC.

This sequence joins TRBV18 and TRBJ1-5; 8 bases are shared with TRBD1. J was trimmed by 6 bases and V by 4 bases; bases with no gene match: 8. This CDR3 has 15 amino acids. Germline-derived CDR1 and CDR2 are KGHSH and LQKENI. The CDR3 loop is CASSLSTGVGQPQHF. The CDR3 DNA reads TGTGCCAGCTCACTCTCGACAGGGGTAGGTCAGCCCCAGCATTTT.

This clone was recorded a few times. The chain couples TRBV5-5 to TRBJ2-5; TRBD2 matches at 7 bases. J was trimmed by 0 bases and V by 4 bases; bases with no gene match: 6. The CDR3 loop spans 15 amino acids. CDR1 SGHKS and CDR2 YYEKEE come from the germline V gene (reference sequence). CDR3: CASSQIAGDQETQYF. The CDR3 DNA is TGTGCCAGCAGCCAAATCGCGGGGGACCAAGAGACCCAGTACTTC.

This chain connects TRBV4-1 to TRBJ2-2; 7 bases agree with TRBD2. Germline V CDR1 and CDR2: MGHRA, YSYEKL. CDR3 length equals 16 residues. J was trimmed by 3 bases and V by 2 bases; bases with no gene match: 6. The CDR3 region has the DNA TGCGCCAGCAGCCAACCTAGCGGTTCCCACACCGGGGAGCTGTTTTTT. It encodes CASSQPSGSHTGELFF.

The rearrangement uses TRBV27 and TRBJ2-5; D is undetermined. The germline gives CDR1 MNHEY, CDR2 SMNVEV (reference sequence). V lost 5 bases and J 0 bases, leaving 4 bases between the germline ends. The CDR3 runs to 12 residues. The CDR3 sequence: CASSPYQETQYF. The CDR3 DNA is TGTGCCAGCAGTCCCTACCAAGAGACCCAGTACTTC.

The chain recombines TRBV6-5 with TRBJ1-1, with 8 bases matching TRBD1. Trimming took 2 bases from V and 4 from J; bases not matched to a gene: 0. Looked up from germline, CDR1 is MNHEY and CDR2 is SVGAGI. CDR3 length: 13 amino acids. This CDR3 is CASSYTGGTEAFF. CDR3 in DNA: TGTGCCAGCAGTTACACAGGGGGCACTGAAGCTTTCTTT.

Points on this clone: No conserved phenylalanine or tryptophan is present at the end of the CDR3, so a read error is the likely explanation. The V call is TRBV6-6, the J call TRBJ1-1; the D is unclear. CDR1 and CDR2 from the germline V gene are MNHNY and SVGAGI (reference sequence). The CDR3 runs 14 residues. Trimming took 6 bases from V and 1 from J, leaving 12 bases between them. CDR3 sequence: CASSPVLGNTEAFS. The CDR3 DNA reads TGTGCCAGCAGCCCCGTTCTAGGGAACACTGAAGCTTTCTCT.

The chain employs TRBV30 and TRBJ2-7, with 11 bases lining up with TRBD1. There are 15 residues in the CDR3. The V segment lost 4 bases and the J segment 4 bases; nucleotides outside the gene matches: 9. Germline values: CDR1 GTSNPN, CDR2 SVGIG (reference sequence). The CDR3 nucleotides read TGTGCCTGGATTGTCGGACAGGGGGCGTCATACGAGCAGTACTTC. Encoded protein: CAWIVGQGASYEQYF.

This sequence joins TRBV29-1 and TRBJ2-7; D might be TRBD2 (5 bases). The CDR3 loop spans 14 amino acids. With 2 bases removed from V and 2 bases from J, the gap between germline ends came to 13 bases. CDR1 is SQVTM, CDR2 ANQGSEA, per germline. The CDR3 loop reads CSVELTMGAYEQYF. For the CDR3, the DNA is TGCAGCGTTGAATTGACGATGGGAGCCTACGAGCAGTACTTC.